The entry below describes one T cell receptor (beta chain). Someone with COVID-19 had been met by exposed participants within 2 weeks before study entry. The data were taken from a study of blood T cell repertoires in COVID-19. Study-wide background: From T cells, B-cell-depleted T cells, or PBMCs came the material, which was cDNA or gDNA.

The CDR3 length is 15 residues. V was pared by 10 bases and J by 6 bases, with 22 bases between. Germline CDR1 SNHLY, CDR2 FYNNEI. Per the original data handling: Amplification with reference gene primers provided the estimates of nucleated cell counts. Here immunoSEQ multiplex PCR was the method, and the copy in TCRdb shows in-frame clones only, minus some. That table supplies the V and J calls and clone size; D and trimming were determined from the DNA. The table lists 200,000 to 250,000 clones, 80% to 90% of them singletons. This clonotype was obtained from a woman aged 25 to 39 who had been exposed to COVID-19. This sequence joins TRBV2 and TRBJ2-1; perhaps TRBD1 as D (6 bases). The material sequenced was PBMCs or T cells enriched from blood (not recorded which). CDR3 loop: CATTNRDISSNEQFF. The CDR3 nucleotides are TGTGCCACCACGAACCGGGACATCTCATCCAATGAGCAGTTCTTC.